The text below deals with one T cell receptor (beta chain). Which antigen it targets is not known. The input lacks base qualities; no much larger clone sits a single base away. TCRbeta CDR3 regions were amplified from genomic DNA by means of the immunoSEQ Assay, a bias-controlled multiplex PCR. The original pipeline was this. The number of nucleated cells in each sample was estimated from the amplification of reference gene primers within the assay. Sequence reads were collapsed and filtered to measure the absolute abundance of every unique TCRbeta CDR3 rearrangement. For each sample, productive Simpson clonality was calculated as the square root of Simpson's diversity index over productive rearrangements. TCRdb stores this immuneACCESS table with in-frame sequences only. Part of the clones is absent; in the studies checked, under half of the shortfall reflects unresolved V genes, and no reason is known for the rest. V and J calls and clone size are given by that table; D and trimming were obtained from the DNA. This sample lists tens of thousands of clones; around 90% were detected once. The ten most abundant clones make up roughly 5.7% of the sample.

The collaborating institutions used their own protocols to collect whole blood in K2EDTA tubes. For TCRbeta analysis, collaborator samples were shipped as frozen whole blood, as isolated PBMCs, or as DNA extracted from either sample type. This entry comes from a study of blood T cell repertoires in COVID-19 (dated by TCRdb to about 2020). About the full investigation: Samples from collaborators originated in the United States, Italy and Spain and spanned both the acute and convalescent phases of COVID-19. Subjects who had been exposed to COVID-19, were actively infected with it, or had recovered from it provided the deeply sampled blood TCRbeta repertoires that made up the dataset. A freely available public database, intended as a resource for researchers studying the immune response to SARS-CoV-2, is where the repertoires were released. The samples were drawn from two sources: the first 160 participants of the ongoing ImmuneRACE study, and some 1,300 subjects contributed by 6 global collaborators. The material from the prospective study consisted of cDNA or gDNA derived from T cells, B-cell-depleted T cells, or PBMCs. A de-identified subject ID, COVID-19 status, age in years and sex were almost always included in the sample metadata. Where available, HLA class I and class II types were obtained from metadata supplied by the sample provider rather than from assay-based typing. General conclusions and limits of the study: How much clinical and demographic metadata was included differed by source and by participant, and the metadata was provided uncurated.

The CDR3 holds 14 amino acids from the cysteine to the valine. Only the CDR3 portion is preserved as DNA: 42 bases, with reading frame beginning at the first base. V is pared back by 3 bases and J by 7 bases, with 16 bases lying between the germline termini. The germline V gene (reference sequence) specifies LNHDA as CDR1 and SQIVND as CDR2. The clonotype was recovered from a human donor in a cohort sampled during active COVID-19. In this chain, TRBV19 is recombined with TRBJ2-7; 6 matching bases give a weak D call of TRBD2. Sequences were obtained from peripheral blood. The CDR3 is CASSMGVGTGEQYV. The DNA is TGTGCCAGTAGTATGGGTGTTGGGACTGGGGAGCAGTACGTC.